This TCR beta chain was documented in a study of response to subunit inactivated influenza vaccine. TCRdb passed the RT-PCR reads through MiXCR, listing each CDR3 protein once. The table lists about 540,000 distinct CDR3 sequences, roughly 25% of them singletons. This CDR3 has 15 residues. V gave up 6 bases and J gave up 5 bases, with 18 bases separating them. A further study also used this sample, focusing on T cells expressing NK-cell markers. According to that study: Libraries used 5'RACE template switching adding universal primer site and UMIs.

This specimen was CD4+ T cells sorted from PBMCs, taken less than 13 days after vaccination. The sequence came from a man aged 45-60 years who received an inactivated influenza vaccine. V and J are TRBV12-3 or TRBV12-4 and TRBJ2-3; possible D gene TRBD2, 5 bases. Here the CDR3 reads CASRSDRRVGDTQYF. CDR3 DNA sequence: TGTGCCAGCAGATCCGATAGGCGGGTTGGAGATACGCAGTATTTT.